The text below deals with one TCR beta chain. Its cognate antigen has yet to be identified. Within one base of it there is no much larger clone, and no base qualities were kept. The immunoSEQ Assay, a bias-controlled multiplex PCR, was used to amplify TCRbeta CDR3 regions from genomic DNA. Concerning the study's data processing: Within the assay, amplification of reference gene primers was used to estimate how many nucleated cells each sample contained. Sequence reads were collapsed and filtered to measure the absolute abundance of every unique TCRbeta CDR3 rearrangement. For each sample, productive Simpson clonality was calculated as the square root of Simpson's diversity index over productive rearrangements. Drawn from immuneACCESS, this table holds only the in-frame rearrangements with V and J called that TCRdb kept. Clones are partly lost; checked studies trace under half to an unresolved V gene and leave the rest unexplained. V, J and clone size were drawn from that table, and D and trimming were deduced from the DNA. The sample data list around 87,000 clones, and about nine tenths of these were observed just once. Of the sample, approximately 1.5% is held by the ten largest clones.

The data derive from a study of blood T cell repertoires in COVID-19 (dated by TCRdb to 2019 to 2021). For the wider study: Samples covering the acute and convalescent phases of COVID-19 were provided by collaborators in the United States, Italy and Spain. The material from the prospective study consisted of cDNA or gDNA derived from T cells, B-cell-depleted T cells, or PBMCs. Subjects who had been exposed to COVID-19, were actively infected with it, or had recovered from it provided the deeply sampled blood TCRbeta repertoires that made up the dataset. A freely available public database, intended as a resource for researchers studying the immune response to SARS-CoV-2, is where the repertoires were released. Samples were obtained from the ongoing ImmuneRACE study (first 160 participants) and from over 1,000 subjects provided by 6 global collaborators. Sample metadata almost always included a de-identified subject ID, COVID-19 status, age in years and sex. HLA class I and class II types, where available, came from metadata supplied by the sample provider rather than from assay-based typing.

Reading the germline V gene (reference sequence) gives CDR1 GTSNPN and CDR2 SVGIG. For this chain, trimming is 5 bases at the V end and 14 bases at the J end, and the number of junction bases without a gene match is 7. The CDR3, from cysteine to phenylalanine, totals 13 residues. The read is trimmed to its CDR3 DNA, 39 bases read in frame from base 1. Here is what the overall study found, with its caveats: The quantity of clinical and demographic metadata differed by source and by participant and was supplied without curation.

Each collaborating institution followed its own protocols to collect whole blood in K2EDTA tubes. For TCRbeta analysis, collaborator samples were shipped as frozen whole blood, as isolated PBMCs, or as DNA extracted from either sample type. The chain is assembled from TRBV30 and TRBJ2-1; 15 central bases correspond to TRBD2. The sample taken for sequencing was peripheral blood. The origin of this receptor is a human donor with active COVID-19. The donor label of this sample is uncertain. The bases are TGTGCCTGGGGAGGACTAGCGGGGGGGCCCGAGTTCTTC. The translation is CAWGGLAGGPEFF. When the CDR3 is completed using the reference TRBV30 and TRBJ2-1 genes on either side, the full variable domain is SQTIHQWPATLVQPVGSPLSLECTVEGTSNPNLYWYRQAAGRGLQLLFYSVGIGQISSEVPQNLSASRPQDRQFILSSKKLLLSDSGFYLCAWGGLAGGPEFFGPGTRLTVL.